This record looks at one TCR beta chain sequence and its context. Its antigen remains unidentified. The table came from immunoSEQ multiplex PCR; TCRdb's copy has only in-frame clones and leaves some out. The sample contains some 190,000 clones, approximately 94% of which appear only once. The entry originates in a study of T cell responses to AZD1222 COVID-19 vaccine. Whole-study results and caveats: Researchers took repertoire samples only after the peak T cell response had come.

Trimming took 6 bases from V and 1 from J, leaving 12 bases between them. From germline, CDR1 is MNHEY and CDR2 SVGEGT. The CDR3 runs to 14 residues. The sample consisted of peripheral blood, taken 28 days after the second dose of the MenACWY control vaccine. The V and J genes are TRBV6-2 or TRBV6-3 and TRBJ2-5, with D possibly TRBD2 on 6 matching bases. This sequence was found in an adult who received the MenACWY meningococcal vaccine as a control. The CDR3 coding sequence is TGTGCCAGCAGCCTGGGACTTTTCCAAGAGACCCAGTACTTC. Its translation is CASSLGLFQETQYF.